These 14 T cell receptor beta chains originate from one sample sequenced in a study of identical twins (dated by TCRdb to about 2016). Library method: 5' RACE. This sample was sequenced with an Illumina HiSeq 2000. The public sequencing data were trimmed at Q25 with fastp and processed into clonotypes with MiXCR by TCRdb, which kept only in-frame beta chains. Entries are consolidated by CDR3 protein sequence, retaining the most common genes and DNA. For this sample there are under 300,000 distinct CDR3 sequences; 5% to 7% appear just once. About 14% of the sample lies in the top ten. The same data also contributed to another study, on T cells expressing NK-cell markers.

The sequencing input was CD8+ T cells sorted from blood. These receptors all stem from a woman younger than 30 in good health.

This rearrangement joins TRBV4-2 to TRBJ2-3, with TRBD2 as a possible D gene (6 bases). The CDR3 covers 15 residues. Trimming stripped 1 base from V and 4 bases from J, with 12 bases between. Germline V CDR1 and CDR2: LGHNA, YNFKEQ. CDR3 sequence: CASSQAPGTADTQYF. The CDR3 bases are TGTGCCAGCAGCCAAGCGCCTGGGACTGCAGATACGCAGTATTTT.

In this sample, this clonotype turned up many times. The V gene is TRBV20-1, the J gene TRBJ2-2; possibly TRBD2 for D (6 bases). CDR3 length: 15 amino acids. Looked up from germline, CDR1 is DFQATT and CDR2 is SNEGSKA (reference sequence). Deletions cut 5 bases from V and 3 bases from J, with 16 bases between. CDR3 sequence: CSADDLGSDTGELFF. The CDR3 DNA sequence: TGCAGTGCTGACGACCTCGGGAGCGACACCGGGGAGCTGTTTTTT.

This chain uses TRBV2 with TRBJ2-3; a weak D match, TRBD2 (5 bases). The V and J ends lost 6 bases and 7 bases respectively, with 11 bases between them. Germline V gene data show CDR1 as SNHLY and CDR2 as FYNNEI. This CDR3 comprises 12 residues. The CDR3 spells CASRGGLNTQYF. The CDR3 DNA is TGTGCCAGCAGGGGCGGACTTAATACGCAGTATTTT.

The V gene is TRBV27, the J gene TRBJ1-5; D might be TRBD1 (5 bases). The CDR3 is made up of 17 amino acids. Between the trimmed V and J ends, which lost 5 bases and 4 bases, there was a span of 21 bases. Germline-derived CDR1 and CDR2 are MNHEY and SMNVEV (reference sequence). CDR3 sequence: CASSPLETGLQNQPQHF. The CDR3 bases are TGTGCCAGCAGTCCTCTAGAGACGGGACTGCAGAATCAGCCCCAGCATTTT.

This clonotype has ten or more counts. V gene TRBV4-3 combines with J gene TRBJ2-7; 13 bases match TRBD2. This CDR3 comprises 15 residues. Looked up from germline, CDR1 is LGHNA and CDR2 is YSLEER. J lost 4 bases, V lost 3 bases, and 3 bases had no gene match. DNA for the CDR3: TGCGCCAGCAGCCAGGGACTAGCGGGAATGTACGAGCAGTACTTC. Protein product: CASSQGLAGMYEQYF.

This clonotype was observed at least ten times. The gene calls are TRBV13 and TRBJ1-2; D gene unclear. V was pared by 3 bases and J by 5 bases, with 4 bases between. This CDR3 has 11 amino acids. Germline CDR1 and CDR2: PRHDT and FYEKMQ (reference sequence). CDR3 nucleotides: TGTGCCAGCAGCTTCTCGTATGGCTACACCTTC. Translation: CASSFSYGYTF.

This sequence joins TRBV7-2 and TRBJ2-5; 8 nucleotides align to TRBD2. Looked up from germline, CDR1 is SGHTA and CDR2 is FQGNSA. The CDR3 totals 17 residues. The ends lost 5 bases at V and 5 bases at J; junction bases unmatched: 16. The CDR3 protein is CASSEVGGGRLRETQYF. The CDR3 bases are TGTGCCAGCAGCGAAGTGGGTGGCGGGAGGCTTAGGGAGACCCAGTACTTC. The whole variable domain, filled in from reference TRBV7-2 and TRBJ2-5, reads GAGVSQSPSNKVTEKGKDVELRCDPISGHTALYWYRQSLGQGLEFLIYFQGNSAPDKSGLPSDRFSAERTGGSVSTLTIQRTQQEDSAVYLCASSEVGGGRLRETQYFGPGTRLLVL.

The chain uses TRBV11-2 and TRBJ2-5, with a weak D call TRBD2 (5 bases). Germline CDR1 is SGHAT and CDR2 is FQNNGV. The CDR3 consists of 14 residues. Trimming took 5 bases from V and 5 from J, leaving 15 bases between them. CDR3 in amino acids: CASSAAGGWETQYF. In nucleotides, the CDR3 is TGTGCCAGCAGCGCGGCCGGAGGCTGGGAGACCCAGTACTTC.

This chain links TRBV7-9 with TRBJ2-5, with D unresolved. The CDR3 totals 13 residues. The germline V and J ends were trimmed by 7 bases and 0 bases, with 9 bases remaining between them. Germline V gene data show CDR1 as SEHNR and CDR2 as FQNEAQ (reference sequence). CDR3 in amino acids: CASTPVDQETQYF. Here the CDR3 DNA reads TGTGCCAGCACCCCAGTTGACCAAGAGACCCAGTACTTC.

This clonotype was observed many times. The chain combines TRBV12-3 or TRBV12-4 with TRBJ1-2; D is ambiguous. V gave up 3 bases and J gave up 8 bases, with 10 bases separating them. This CDR3 is 12 amino acids long. This CDR3 is CASSFLLVGYTF. In DNA form, the CDR3 reads TGTGCCAGCAGTTTCCTATTAGTAGGCTACACCTTC.

The rearrangement joins TRBV7-6 to TRBJ2-1, with no clear D. The length of the CDR3 is 15 residues. V was pared by 1 base and J by 7 bases, with 14 bases between. CDR1 and CDR2 (germline): SGHVS, FNYEAQ. DNA for the CDR3: TGTGCCAGCAGCTTAGGCCCCTCACCCTTGAATGAGCAGTTCTTC. This sequence encodes CASSLGPSPLNEQFF. The full variable domain, its missing parts supplied by reference TRBV7-6 and TRBJ2-1, is GAGVSQSPRYKVTKRGQDVALRCDPISGHVSLYWYRQALGQGPEFLTYFNYEAQQDKSGLPNDRFSAERPEGSISTLTIQRTEQRDSAMYRCASSLGPSPLNEQFFGPGTRLTVL.

This clonotype appeared a few times. V usage is TRBV7-9 and J usage is TRBJ2-7, with 10 positions matching TRBD1. CDR3 size: 15 residues. V dropped 4 bases and J dropped 0; count of bases not matched to a gene: 3. CDR1 and CDR2 from the germline V gene are SEHNR and FQNEAQ (reference sequence). Written as DNA, the CDR3 is TGTGCCAGCAGCTGCCGGGACAGGGGCTCCTACGAGCAGTACTTC. Residues: CASSCRDRGSYEQYF. Looking up the rest from reference TRBV7-9 and TRBJ2-7 gives the full variable domain: DTGVSQNPRHKITKRGQNVTFRCDPISEHNRLYWYRQTLGQGPEFLTYFQNEAQLEKSRLLSDRFSAERPKGSFSTLEIQRTEQGDSAMYLCASSCRDRGSYEQYFGPGTRLTVT.

This clonotype came up many times. The gene calls are TRBV30 and TRBJ2-1; D remains unclear. Germline V gene data show CDR1 as GTSNPN and CDR2 as SVGIG (reference sequence). This CDR3 has 13 amino acids. Trimming removed 2 bases at V and 3 bases at J, with 8 bases between. This chain's CDR3 is CAWSQADYNEQFF. The CDR3, as DNA: TGTGCCTGGAGTCAAGCTGACTACAATGAGCAGTTCTTC.

This clonotype was counted at least ten times. This rearrangement joins TRBV7-9 to TRBJ2-7; tentative D call: TRBD2 (6 bases). V was trimmed by 8 bases and J by 5 bases, leaving 13 bases between them. This CDR3 region has 12 residues. Per the germline V gene, CDR1 is SEHNR and CDR2 is FQNEAQ (reference sequence). CDR3 protein: CASGNLANEQYF. The CDR3 DNA reads TGTGCCAGCGGCAATCTAGCGAACGAGCAGTACTTC.